This T cell receptor (beta chain) emerged from a study of blood T cell repertoires in COVID-19. At the level of the study: Spain, Italy and the United States supplied samples that represented acute and convalescent COVID-19.

Per the original data handling: Estimation of nucleated cell counts was performed using reference gene primer amplification. The protocol was immunoSEQ multiplex PCR, while the TCRdb copy is restricted to in-frame clones and leaves out a portion. The DNA gave D and trimming, while V, J and clone size come from that table. This sample carries 45,000 to 60,000 clones, 86% of them seen once, and the ten largest clones take 1.3%. With V trimmed by 8 bases and J by 6 bases, 13 bases remained unmatched. This CDR3 region has 16 residues. From germline, CDR1 is MGHDK and CDR2 SYGVNS. The sequence was obtained from a man in his 60s with acute or convalescent COVID-19. The rearrangement links TRBV25-1 to TRBJ2-2; 9 bases are shared with TRBD1. The sequencing sample was made of peripheral blood. DNA for the CDR3: TGTGCCAGCGAAGGGGGAAACAGGGGGCGCCCCGGGGAGCTGTTTTTT. It codes for CASEGGNRGRPGELFF.